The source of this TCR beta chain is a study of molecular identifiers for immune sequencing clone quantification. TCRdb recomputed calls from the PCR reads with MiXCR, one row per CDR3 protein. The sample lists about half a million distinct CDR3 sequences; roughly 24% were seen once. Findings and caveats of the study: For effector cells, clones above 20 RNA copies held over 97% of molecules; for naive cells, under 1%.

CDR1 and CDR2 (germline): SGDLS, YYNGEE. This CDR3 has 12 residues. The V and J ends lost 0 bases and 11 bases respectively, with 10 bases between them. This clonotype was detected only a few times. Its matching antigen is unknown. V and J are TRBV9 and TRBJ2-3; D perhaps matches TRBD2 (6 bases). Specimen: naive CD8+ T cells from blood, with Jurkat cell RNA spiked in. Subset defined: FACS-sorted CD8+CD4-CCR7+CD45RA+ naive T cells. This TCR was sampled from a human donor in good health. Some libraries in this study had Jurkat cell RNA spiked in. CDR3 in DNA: TGTGCCAGCAGCGTAGTCACGGGGGAGCAGTATTTT. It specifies CASSVVTGEQYF.